Below, one T cell receptor beta chain is given with its context. The CDR3 sequence is 13 residues long. Germline V gene lookup returns CDR1 MNHEY and CDR2 SVGAGI. J was trimmed by 10 bases and V by 5 bases; bases with no gene match: 10. The record originates from a study of control samples from healthy donors and cancer patients. TCRdb keeps only in-frame clones here, not all; method: immunoSEQ multiplex PCR. This specimen shows about 200,000 clones; the ten leading clones hold 2.2%. This rearrangement joins TRBV6-5 to TRBJ2-5; the match to TRBD2 covers 7 bases. The source material was blood. This receptor was obtained from a woman under 40 in good health. CDR3 sequence reads: CASSQPPAGVQYF. The CDR3 nucleotides read TGTGCCAGCAGTCAACCCCCGGCGGGGGTCCAGTACTTC.